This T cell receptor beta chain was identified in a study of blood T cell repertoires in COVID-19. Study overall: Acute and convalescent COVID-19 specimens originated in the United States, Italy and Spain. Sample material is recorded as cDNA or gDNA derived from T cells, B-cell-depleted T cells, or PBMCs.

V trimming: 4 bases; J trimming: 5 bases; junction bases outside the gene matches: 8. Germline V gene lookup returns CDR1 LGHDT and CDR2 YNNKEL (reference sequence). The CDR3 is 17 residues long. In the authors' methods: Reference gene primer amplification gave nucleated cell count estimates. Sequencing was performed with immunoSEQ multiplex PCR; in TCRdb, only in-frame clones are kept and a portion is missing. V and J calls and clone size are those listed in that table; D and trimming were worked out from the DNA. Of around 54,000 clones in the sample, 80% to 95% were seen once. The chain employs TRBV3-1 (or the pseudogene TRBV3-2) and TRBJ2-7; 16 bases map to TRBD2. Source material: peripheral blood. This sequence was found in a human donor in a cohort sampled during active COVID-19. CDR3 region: CASSPLGTSGRADEQYF. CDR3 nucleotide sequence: TGTGCCAGCAGCCCATTGGGGACTAGCGGGAGGGCGGACGAGCAGTACTTC.